This T cell receptor beta chain was profiled in a study of blood T cell repertoires in COVID-19. For the study at large: The United States, Italy and Spain provided the acute and convalescent COVID-19 samples.

The study recruited people aged roughly 18 to 95 years across around 24 US areas. In the original workflow: Estimated nucleated cell counts came from reference gene primer amplification. Generated by immunoSEQ multiplex PCR, the TCRdb table keeps only in-frame clones and is missing some. D and trimming were read from the DNA, whereas the V and J calls and clone size are those reported in that table. The table records over 250,000 clones, roughly 88% of them present only once. The germline V gene encodes CDR1 SGHTA and CDR2 FQGNSA. The CDR3 runs to 15 residues. The trim removed 5 bases at V and 7 bases at J, leaving 10 bases unmatched. This clone was seen a single time.

Sequencing was carried out using PBMCs or T cells enriched from blood (not recorded which). The receptor comes from a woman aged 30 to 39 who had recovered from COVID-19. The chain recombines TRBV7-2 with TRBJ2-5, with 10 bases aligning to TRBD2. Here the CDR3 DNA reads TGTGCCAGCAGCATGGGACTAGCGTTCGATGGGACCCAGTACTTC. As protein: CASSMGLAFDGTQYF.